These 26 T cell receptor beta chains originate from one sample sequenced in a study of radiation and T cells in renal cell carcinoma. Time point defined: blood 4 weeks post-SBRT, at nephrectomy. Treatment indicated: 15 Gy SBRT to primary tumor, nephrectomy 4 weeks later. Data came from immunoSEQ multiplex PCR; TCRdb stores just in-frame clones and leaves some out. This table has about 43,000 clones, roughly four fifths appearing once. The material was blood, obtained from a patient whose treatment included radiotherapy and nephrectomy. Receptor source: a woman in her 70s with renal cell carcinoma.

The CDR3 region is CASSASTDTQYF. The CDR3, as DNA: TGTGCCAGTAGTGCTAGCACAGATACGCAGTATTTT. The chain couples TRBV19 to TRBJ2-3; D gene uncertain. Germline-derived CDR1 and CDR2 are LNHDA and SQIVND (reference sequence). The CDR3 contains 12 residues. V lost 5 bases, J lost 0 bases, and 3 bases lay in between.

V and J are TRBV7-8 and TRBJ2-3; 12 bases are shared with TRBD2. The CDR3 extends over 17 amino acids. Germline V gene data show CDR1 as SGHVS and CDR2 as FQNEAQ. The J segment lost 3 bases and the V segment lost 6 bases, leaving 10 bases of the junction unmatched. CDR3 DNA sequence: TGTGCCAGCAGAGATCTAGCGGGGGGGCCCCGTACAGATACGCAGTATTTT. Residues: CASRDLAGGPRTDTQYF.

This sequence joins TRBV7-8 and TRBJ2-3, with D unresolved. CDR1 SGHVS and CDR2 FQNEAQ come from the germline V gene. V was pared by 1 base and J by 3 bases, with 17 bases between. The CDR3 totals 17 residues. This CDR3 reads CASSLDKTVGSTDTQYF. CDR3 sequence (DNA): TGTGCCAGCAGCTTAGATAAAACCGTGGGGTCTACAGATACGCAGTATTTT.

The chain recombines TRBV28 with TRBJ1-5; 8 positions match TRBD1. J gave up 2 bases and V 8 bases, and 5 bases lay outside the gene matches. CDR3 length equals 14 residues. Germline assignment: CDR1 MDHEN and CDR2 SYDVKM. CDR3 in amino acids: CASGSGQGNQPQHF. DNA for the CDR3: TGTGCCAGCGGTTCGGGACAGGGCAATCAGCCCCAGCATTTT.

The V gene is TRBV25-1, the J gene TRBJ1-2; D may be TRBD1 (5 bases). V shed 4 bases and J shed 7 bases, with 19 bases lying between them. Germline CDR1 and CDR2: MGHDK and SYGVNS. This CDR3 is 15 amino acids long. Written as DNA, the CDR3 is TGTGCCAGCAGTGCAACAGGTGTAGTAACCCGTGGCTACACCTTC. Translating gives CASSATGVVTRGYTF.

This clone turned up a few times. The chain employs TRBV19 and TRBJ1-1; D uncertain. Deletions cut 6 bases from V and 1 base from J, with 9 bases between. CDR3 length equals 13 residues. Germline CDR1 reads LNHDA; CDR2 reads SQIVND (reference sequence). In nucleotides, the CDR3 is TGTGCCAGTAGCTTGATGGGGAACACTGAAGCTTTCTTT. Protein product: CASSLMGNTEAFF.

The rearrangement joins TRBV7-7 to TRBJ2-1; 8 bases fit TRBD2. This CDR3 spans 13 amino acids. CDR1 is SSHAT, CDR2 FNYEAQ, per germline (reference sequence). The V segment lost 5 bases and the J segment 8 bases; nucleotides outside the gene matches: 5. The CDR3 nucleotides are TGTGCCAGCAGCCCCGGGAGGGCCGATGAGCAGTTCTTC. Protein product: CASSPGRADEQFF.

This clone has only one observation. The V and J genes are TRBV19 and TRBJ2-3, with 9 bases identical to TRBD2. The germline CDR1 and CDR2 sequences are LNHDA and SQIVND (reference sequence). This CDR3 region has 15 residues. After removal of 5 bases from V and 4 bases from J, the junction contained 7 bases not matched to a gene. The CDR3 protein is CASSFGGGEADTQYF. CDR3 nucleotide sequence: TGTGCCAGTAGTTTTGGCGGGGGGGAGGCAGATACGCAGTATTTT.

This chain uses TRBV27 with TRBJ1-2, with unresolved D. This CDR3 has 13 amino acids. CDR1 MNHEY and CDR2 SMNVEV come from the germline V gene (reference sequence). Between the trimmed V and J ends, which lost 6 bases and 3 bases, there was a span of 11 bases. The CDR3 loop reads CASRGQEYYGYTF. CDR3 in DNA: TGTGCCAGCAGGGGTCAGGAGTACTATGGCTACACCTTC.

This chain joins TRBV2 and TRBJ2-1, with D possibly being TRBD1 or TRBD2 (5 bases each). The CDR3 sequence is 14 residues long. CDR1 SNHLY and CDR2 FYNNEI come from the germline V gene. V was pared by 7 bases and J by 9 bases, with 19 bases between. The CDR3 region is CASTLGTRASEQFF. For the CDR3, the DNA is TGTGCCAGCACCCTAGGGACCAGGGCCAGTGAGCAGTTCTTC. Together with reference TRBV2 and TRBJ2-1, the CDR3 gives the full variable domain: EPEVTQTPSHQVTQMGQEVILRCVPISNHLYFYWYRQILGQKVEFLVSFYNNEISEKSEIFDDQFSVERPDGSNFTLKIRSTKLEDSAMYFCASTLGTRASEQFFGPGTRLTVL.

The chain recombines TRBV19 with TRBJ1-2; TRBD1 is a possible D gene (6 bases). There are 14 residues in the CDR3. Trimming took off 5 bases at V and 7 bases at J, with 17 bases between the two ends. In germline, CDR1 is LNHDA, CDR2 SQIVND (reference sequence). The CDR3 sequence: CASSVPRGSSGYTF. The CDR3 coding sequence is TGTGCCAGTAGTGTCCCGAGGGGGTCCAGTGGCTACACCTTC.

The chain has TRBV5-6 and TRBJ2-4; D ambiguous. CDR3 length: 14 amino acids. The V gene's germline CDR1 is SGHDT and CDR2 YYEEEE. Trimming cost V 4 bases and J 2 bases, with 10 bases left between them. The CDR3 nucleotides read TGTGCCAGCAGCATAGGGATGTCCAAAAACATTCAGTACTTC. Translation gives CASSIGMSKNIQYF. Based on the CDR3 plus reference TRBV5-6 and TRBJ2-4, the full variable domain is DAGVTQSPTHLIKTRGQQVTLRCSPKSGHDTVSWYQQALGQGPQFIFQYYEEEERQRGNFPDRFSGHQFPNYSSELNVNALLLGDSALYLCASSIGMSKNIQYFGAGTRLSVL.

The chain joins TRBV7-2 to TRBJ2-3, with 9 bases fitting TRBD1. The CDR3 runs 14 residues. Per germline, CDR1 SGHTA and CDR2 FQGNSA. V shed 7 bases, J shed 5 bases, and the junction held 7 bases outside the gene matches. CDR3 nucleotides: TGTGCCAGCAAGCGACAGGGGGTATTAGATACGCAGTATTTT. Translation gives CASKRQGVLDTQYF. Filled out from reference TRBV7-2 and TRBJ2-3, the complete variable domain reads GAGVSQSPSNKVTEKGKDVELRCDPISGHTALYWYRQSLGQGLEFLIYFQGNSAPDKSGLPSDRFSAERTGGSVSTLTIQRTQQEDSAVYLCASKRQGVLDTQYFGPGTRLTVL.

CDR3 DNA sequence: TGTGCCAGCTCAACAGGACCGGGGGATACGCAGTATTTT. Translated, it gives CASSTGPGDTQYF. The chain has TRBV18 and TRBJ2-3; D might be TRBD1 or TRBD2, each matching 5 bases. Looked up from germline, CDR1 is KGHSH and CDR2 is LQKENI. The V gene lost 5 bases and the J gene lost 6 bases, with 12 bases spanning the gap. The CDR3 consists of 13 residues.

The V call is TRBV11-2, the J call TRBJ2-2; no definite D call. Germline CDR1 is SGHAT and CDR2 is FQNNGV. With 0 bases removed from V and 7 bases from J, the gap between germline ends came to 9 bases. The CDR3 contains 14 residues. The CDR3 nucleotides are TGTGCCAGCAGCTTAGAAAGGTTTCACGGGGAGCTGTTTTTT. Amino acids: CASSLERFHGELFF.

The J gene is TRBJ2-1, the V gene TRBV7-2; 7 bases are a match to TRBD2. Germline-derived CDR1 and CDR2 are SGHTA and FQGNSA. After removal of 1 base from V and 9 bases from J, the junction contained 9 bases not matched to a gene. This CDR3 has 15 residues. The DNA for the CDR3 is TGTGCCAGCAGCTTAGACTGGGGCGCTAGCGGTGAGCAGTTCTTC. Its translation: CASSLDWGASGEQFF.

The chain joins TRBV29-1 to TRBJ2-3; D tentatively fits TRBD1 or TRBD2 (6 bases each). The CDR3 length is 14 residues. The germline V and J ends were trimmed by 2 bases and 1 base, with 10 bases remaining between them. The germline V gene encodes CDR1 SQVTM and CDR2 ANQGSEA. DNA for the CDR3: TGCAGCGTTGAATCGGGGGCTGGCACAGATACGCAGTATTTT. Protein: CSVESGAGTDTQYF.

V gene TRBV7-3 combines with J gene TRBJ2-5, with D possibly matching TRBD1 (6 bases). The germline gives CDR1 SGHTA, CDR2 FQGTGA. The CDR3 is 15 residues long. Trimming removed 8 bases at V and 2 bases at J, with 18 bases between. CDR3 DNA sequence: TGTGCCAGCTCCAAATCGGGACAAAGACAAGAGACCCAGTACTTC. Translated, it gives CASSKSGQRQETQYF.

The rearrangement joins TRBV5-8 to TRBJ1-4; D remains unclear. The CDR3 sequence is 14 residues long. The germline gives CDR1 SGHTS, CDR2 YDEGEE. Between the trimmed V and J ends, which lost 0 bases and 5 bases, there was a span of 8 bases. The CDR3 DNA is TGTGCCAGCAGCTTGGGTTTGGGGAATGAAAAACTGTTTTTT. Residues: CASSLGLGNEKLFF.

The chain couples TRBV10-2 to TRBJ1-1, with D unresolved. The V gene's germline CDR1 is WSHSY and CDR2 SAAADI. The CDR3 extends over 11 amino acids. Trimming cost V 6 bases and J 6 bases, with 8 bases left between them. The CDR3 spells CASRREAEAFF. CDR3 sequence (DNA): TGCGCCAGCAGAAGGGAGGCTGAAGCTTTCTTT.

This chain links TRBV6-6 with TRBJ2-7, with 8 positions matching TRBD1. Losses at the gene ends were 6 bases for V and 2 bases for J; bases not matched to a gene: 9. The V gene's germline CDR1 is MNHNY and CDR2 SVGAGI (reference sequence). The CDR3 extends over 15 amino acids. In DNA, the CDR3 is TGTGCCAGCAGCCCCGGGACAGGCCGAACCTACGAGCAGTACTTC. Amino acids: CASSPGTGRTYEQYF.

The chain joins TRBV7-2 to TRBJ1-1, with D perhaps matching TRBD1 (6 bases). Germline CDR1 reads SGHTA; CDR2 reads FQGNSA. The CDR3 runs 15 residues. V was shortened by 5 bases and J by 1 base, with 14 bases between the two germline ends. The CDR3 nucleotides read TGTGCCAGCAGCCTTCACAGGGCGGGGAACACTGAAGCTTTCTTT. Its translation is CASSLHRAGNTEAFF.

The table lists this clone with a count of one. The chain joins TRBV28 to TRBJ2-7; tentatively, D is TRBD1 (6 bases). CDR3 length equals 13 residues. Germline CDR1 and CDR2: MDHEN and SYDVKM. Between the trimmed V and J ends, which lost 7 bases and 5 bases, there was a span of 15 bases. The CDR3 nucleotides read TGTGCCAGCAATGGGGGCCTAGGCAACGAGCAGTACTTC. Its protein product is CASNGGLGNEQYF.

The chain couples TRBV9 to TRBJ2-3, with 7 bases fitting TRBD1. The germline V gene encodes CDR1 SGDLS and CDR2 YYNGEE. The CDR3 is made up of 15 amino acids. Trimming cost V 2 bases and J 5 bases; bases outside gene matches: 8. The CDR3 bases are TGTGCCAGCAGCGTGCCGGGACAGTTGGAAGATACGCAGTATTTT. Protein: CASSVPGQLEDTQYF.

V is TRBV19 and J is TRBJ2-3; D gene ambiguous. Deletions cut 4 bases from V and 0 bases from J, with 8 bases between. From germline, CDR1 is LNHDA and CDR2 SQIVND (reference sequence). The CDR3 has 14 residues. CDR3 amino acids: CASSTRTSTDTQYF. The CDR3 DNA is TGTGCCAGTAGTACCCGCACGAGCACAGATACGCAGTATTTT. The whole variable domain, remainder taken from reference TRBV19 and TRBJ2-3, is DGGITQSPKYLFRKEGQNVTLSCEQNLNHDAMYWYRQDPGQGLRLIYYSQIVNDFQKGDIAEGYSVSREKKESFPLTVTSAQKNPTAFYLCASSTRTSTDTQYFGPGTRLTVL.

This chain joins TRBV9 and TRBJ2-3; D might be TRBD2 (5 bases). CDR1 is SGDLS and CDR2 is YYNGEE in the germline V gene. V dropped 2 bases and J dropped 6 bases, with 13 bases sitting between them. The CDR3 spans 14 residues. The CDR3 here is CASSVSRERDTQYF. In DNA form, the CDR3 reads TGTGCCAGCAGCGTCTCCCGGGAAAGGGATACGCAGTATTTT.